Here is one T cell receptor (beta chain) with its context. The antigen remains unidentified. The protocol was immunoSEQ multiplex PCR, while the TCRdb copy is restricted to in-frame clones and leaves out a portion. The repertoire has about 52,000 clones, about 97% of them found once; the top ten carry 0.55% to 0.65%. This sample is part of a study of siplizumab effects on memory and regulatory T cells. Study results and caveats: Sequences below about 10^-5 frequency were poorly captured. As a result, only a minor fraction of alloreactive clones mapped to unstimulated subsets. Roughly 80-96% of proliferating clones (CD4+ or CD8+) could not be assigned a naive or memory phenotype.

The CDR3 contains 14 residues. CDR1 is SGHRS, CDR2 YFSETQ, per germline. J gave up 8 bases and V 5 bases, and 9 bases lay outside the gene matches. The source is a human donor in good health. Sequenced sample: naive CD4+ T cells sorted from blood. The rearrangement uses TRBV5-1 and TRBJ1-2, with 10 bases identical to TRBD1. The CDR3: CASSPGTGAGGYTF. The CDR3 nucleotides are TGCGCCAGCAGTCCCGGGACAGGGGCCGGAGGCTACACCTTC.